The 14 T cell receptor beta chains presented below share a single source sample, sequenced in a study of blood T cell repertoires in COVID-19. Only in-frame clones appear in the TCRdb table, and some are missing; sequencing was by immunoSEQ multiplex PCR. Altogether about 190,000 clones are present, approximately 91% being singletons, with the ten largest covering about 1.1%. The specimen sequenced was peripheral blood. Source of these receptors: a man aged 25 to 45 with acute or convalescent COVID-19.

This clone was seen a single time. The chain uses TRBV28 and TRBJ1-1, with 7 positions matching TRBD1. Germline CDR1 MDHEN, CDR2 SYDVKM. The CDR3 loop spans 13 amino acids. Unmatched junction bases numbered 4, after V lost 7 bases and J lost 2 bases. CDR3 sequence reads: CASIRQGNTEAFF. CDR3 nucleotides: TGTGCCAGCATTAGACAGGGTAACACTGAAGCTTTCTTT.

The CDR3 loop is CASSYRQGSGGQETQYF. CDR3 bases: TGTGCCAGCAGTTACCGACAGGGTAGCGGGGGTCAAGAGACCCAGTACTTC. The chain carries TRBV6-2 or TRBV6-3 and TRBJ2-5; 9 positions match TRBD2. V was clipped by 2 bases and J by 2 bases; unmatched bases: 9. Germline CDR1 and CDR2: MNHEY and SVGEGT. The CDR3 is 17 residues long.

V gene TRBV5-1 combines with J gene TRBJ1-5, with D hard to call. The germline V gene encodes CDR1 SGHRS and CDR2 YFSETQ. The V and J ends lost 0 bases and 11 bases respectively, with 15 bases between them. The CDR3 consists of 14 residues. CDR3 DNA sequence: TGCGCCAGCAGCTTGGTCAGCGGGCGGGGAGCCCAGCATTTT. This gives the protein CASSLVSGRGAQHF.

V usage is TRBV2 and J usage is TRBJ2-7; 11 positions match TRBD2. Germline V gene sequence: CDR1 SNHLY, CDR2 FYNNEI. The V and J ends lost 6 bases and 5 bases, in that order; junction bases with no gene match: 6. The CDR3 extends over 14 amino acids. CDR3 nucleotide sequence: TGTGCCAGCAGGCTAGCGGGGGGAATTAACGAGCAGTACTTC. Protein sequence: CASRLAGGINEQYF.

This rearrangement joins TRBV25-1 to TRBJ2-1; D is uncertain. Germline V gene sequence: CDR1 MGHDK, CDR2 SYGVNS. The CDR3 runs to 14 residues. Between the trimmed V and J ends, which lost 0 bases and 4 bases, there was a span of 7 bases. The DNA for the CDR3 is TGTGCCAGCAGTGAATACCTCCTATACAATGAGCAGTTCTTC. Translation gives CASSEYLLYNEQFF.

This chain uses TRBV21-1 with TRBJ1-5; TRBD1, the D gene given by the table, was not confirmed from the DNA. TRBV21-1 counts as a pseudogene. The CDR3 is made up of 17 amino acids. CDR3: CASSRRMGTGENQPQHF. The DNA of the CDR3 is TGTGCCAGCAGCAGAAGGATGGGGACAGGGGAAAACCAGCCCCAGCATTTT.

This clone was detected once. The chain uses TRBV10-2 and TRBJ2-4, with a weak D call TRBD2 (5 bases). V was clipped by 6 bases and J by 8 bases, with 20 bases between them. Germline assignment: CDR1 WSHSY and CDR2 SAAADI. There are 15 residues in the CDR3. In nucleotides, the CDR3 is TGCGCCAGCAGGGAACCGGGAAGCAGCTTTCACATTCAGTACTTC. Residues: CASREPGSSFHIQYF.

V is TRBV3-1 (or the pseudogene TRBV3-2) and J is TRBJ1-1, with 8 bases fitting TRBD1. V shed 0 bases, J shed 0 bases, and the junction held 9 bases outside the gene matches. The CDR3 contains 18 residues. Germline CDR1 reads LGHDT; CDR2 reads YNNKEL (reference sequence). DNA of the CDR3: TGTGCCAGCAGCCAAGATCTGTTCGGACAGGGAATGAACACTGAAGCTTTCTTT. Amino acid sequence: CASSQDLFGQGMNTEAFF.

J is TRBJ2-1 and V is TRBV11-3; 9 positions match TRBD2. The length of the CDR3 is 15 residues. CDR1 SGHNT and CDR2 YENEEA come from the germline V gene. Trimming cost V 4 bases and J 8 bases; bases outside gene matches: 9. CDR3 coding DNA: TGTGCCAGCAGCTCCCGCGGGGGGGGCAGCTATGAGCAGTTCTTC. Amino acid sequence: CASSSRGGGSYEQFF.

The CDR3 loop reads CASSNLGQGYGYTF. DNA for the CDR3: TGTGCCAGTAGTAACCTTGGACAGGGCTATGGCTACACCTTC. The J gene is TRBJ1-2, the V gene TRBV19; 8 nucleotides line up with TRBD1. Per the germline V gene, CDR1 is LNHDA and CDR2 is SQIVND (reference sequence). With 4 bases clipped from V and 4 bases from J, the junction kept 5 bases outside the gene matches. The CDR3 sequence is 14 residues long.

The rearrangement uses TRBV28 and TRBJ2-7; 9 nucleotides match TRBD1. CDR1 MDHEN and CDR2 SYDVKM come from the germline V gene. There are 15 residues in the CDR3. Unmatched junction bases numbered 11, after V lost 6 bases and J lost 5 bases. CDR3 sequence: CASRRPGTGSHEQYF. The DNA for the CDR3 is TGTGCCAGCAGGCGTCCCGGGACAGGGTCCCACGAGCAGTACTTC.

J is TRBJ1-2 and V is TRBV30, with D possibly matching TRBD1 (6 bases). This CDR3 has 15 residues. The germline V and J ends were trimmed by 0 bases and 0 bases, with 11 bases remaining between them. The germline V gene encodes CDR1 GTSNPN and CDR2 SVGIG (reference sequence). For the CDR3, the DNA is TGTGCCTGGAGTGTACGGGGGGCCTCTAACTATGGCTACACCTTC. It translates to CAWSVRGASNYGYTF. Based on the CDR3 plus reference TRBV30 and TRBJ1-2, the full variable domain is SQTIHQWPATLVQPVGSPLSLECTVEGTSNPNLYWYRQAAGRGLQLLFYSVGIGQISSEVPQNLSASRPQDRQFILSSKKLLLSDSGFYLCAWSVRGASNYGYTFGSGTRLTVV.

The chain uses TRBV6-1 and TRBJ2-1; D is possibly TRBD2 (5 bases). V dropped 2 bases and J dropped 0 bases, with 11 bases sitting between them. This CDR3 has 16 residues. Germline V gives CDR1 MNHNS, CDR2 SASEGT. For the CDR3, the DNA is TGTGCCAGCAGTGAAATGGAAGGGAGCTCCTACAATGAGCAGTTCTTC. This codes for CASSEMEGSSYNEQFF.

This clone was seen a few times. The chain links TRBV7-9 to TRBJ2-1, with D perhaps matching TRBD2 (6 bases). The CDR3 length is 15 residues. The germline V and J ends were trimmed by 0 bases and 2 bases, with 8 bases remaining between them. Germline V lookup: CDR1 SEHNR, CDR2 FQNEAQ (reference sequence). CDR3 protein: CASSLARGTYNEQFF. The CDR3 DNA follows: TGTGCCAGCAGCTTAGCGCGGGGCACCTACAATGAGCAGTTCTTC.